Many counts were recorded for the clone carrying this TCR beta chain. Its antigen is unidentified. From germline, CDR1 is LNHNV and CDR2 YYDKDF (reference sequence). The length of the CDR3 is 15 residues. V was shortened by 0 bases and J by 5 bases, with 10 bases between the two germline ends. The record originates from a study of human T cells and chemical hapten exposure. Study-wide context: Small pooled library volume differences mainly caused per-sample TCR yield variation.

Study-level findings and limits: Against controls, expanded TCRs gave rise to significantly more large CDR3 similarity clusters.

Time point described: patch test 2, 6 weeks after DPC sensitization. Treatment indicated: therapeutic diphenylcyclopropenone sensitization with weekly scalp DPC. Blood sampling occurred before each patch-test application. As the library was built, unique molecular identifiers were attached to individual cDNA molecules. Using its own MiXCR run on the RACE reads, TCRdb lists one record per CDR3 protein. The sample lists roughly 94,000 distinct CDR3 sequences, 7.5% to 10% occurring once. V gene TRBV15 combines with J gene TRBJ1-4, with no clear D. Sample: whole blood, taken in connection with sensitization to the hapten diphenylcyclopropenone (DPC). The source is a woman in her thirties or forties with alopecia areata. Some clones in this sample may be carry-over from other donors' samples. This chain's CDR3 is CATSRDAAENEKLFF. CDR3 coding DNA: TGTGCCACCAGCAGAGATGCAGCAGAGAATGAAAAACTGTTTTTT.